What follows are 9 T cell receptor beta chains derived from one specimen sequenced in a study of T cells after yellow fever vaccination (dated by TCRdb to about 2019). Read against the paper, the sample's treatment or condition label means: live attenuated yellow fever vaccine strain. Preparation of the library involved 5' RACE. The instrument given in TCRdb is Illumina NovaSeq 6000. TCRdb applied fastp at Q25 and MiXCR to the public reads, then kept only in-frame beta chains. Rows with a matching CDR3 protein are joined into one entry that keeps the most common DNA and genes. In this sample the table shows fewer than 350,000 distinct CDR3 sequences, around 4% of which occur a single time. Of the sample, around 20% is held by the ten largest clones. The sequencing used PBMCs, collected on the day of the yellow fever booster vaccination. These receptors were collected from a man aged 18 to 30 who received the YFV17D yellow fever vaccine.

This clonotype has ten or more counts. The chain joins TRBV18 to TRBJ1-2; 8 bases map to TRBD1. This CDR3 is built from 15 residues. V lost 3 bases, J lost 13 bases, and 16 bases stayed unmatched. Looked up from germline, CDR1 is KGHSH and CDR2 is LQKENI. CDR3 sequence (DNA): TGTGCCAGCTCACCTACAGCCGAGGGACAGGCACTACGCACCTTC. This sequence encodes CASSPTAEGQALRTF.

This clonotype was observed many times. This sequence joins TRBV7-8 and TRBJ2-3; D may be TRBD1 (6 bases). Germline V gives CDR1 SGHVS, CDR2 FQNEAQ. This CDR3 contains 16 residues. V lost 5 bases, J lost 9 bases, and 24 bases lay in between. CDR3 in DNA: TGTGCCAGCAGCCCTTACAGGGTCCGTCCGAGATGGACGCAGTATTTT. Its protein is CASSPYRVRPRWTQYF.

This clonotype was seen ten or more times. The chain employs TRBV7-3 and TRBJ1-1; the D is unclear. In germline, CDR1 is SGHTA, CDR2 FQGTGA. V shed 5 bases and J shed 0 bases, with 7 bases lying between them. CDR3 length equals 13 residues. The CDR3 DNA reads as TGTGCCAGCAGCGAGAGTGTGAACACTGAAGCTTTCTTT. Protein product: CASSESVNTEAFF.

This clonotype occurred many times. V and J are TRBV7-3 and TRBJ2-2; perhaps TRBD1 as D (5 bases). CDR3 length equals 16 residues. Germline lookup yields CDR1 SGHTA and CDR2 FQGTGA. Trimming took 2 bases from V and 2 from J, leaving 12 bases between them. The CDR3 sequence is CASSLGPRGNTGELFF. The CDR3, as DNA: TGTGCCAGCAGCTTAGGGCCAAGGGGAAACACCGGGGAGCTGTTTTTT.

The V gene is TRBV12-3 or TRBV12-4, the J gene TRBJ2-1, with unresolved D. CDR3 size: 13 residues. V lost 0 bases to trimming and J lost 9 bases, with 9 bases between them. This CDR3 reads CASSLASPPEQFF. DNA for the CDR3: TGTGCCAGCAGTTTAGCGTCCCCCCCTGAGCAGTTCTTC.

V is TRBV14 and J is TRBJ1-3; D not certain. This CDR3 has 16 residues. Trimming removed 0 bases from V and 4 bases from J, with 13 bases in between. The germline V gene encodes CDR1 SGHDN and CDR2 FVKESK. The CDR3 sequence: CASSQDELASGNTIYF. The CDR3 DNA follows: TGTGCCAGCAGCCAAGATGAGTTGGCGTCCGGAAACACCATATATTTT. Full variable domain (outside the CDR3, taken from reference TRBV14 and TRBJ1-3): EAGVTQFPSHSVIEKGQTVTLRCDPISGHDNLYWYRRVMGKEIKFLLHFVKESKQDESGMPNNRFLAERTGGTYSTLKVQPAELEDSGVYFCASSQDELASGNTIYFGEGSWLTVV.

This clonotype came up many times. The chain uses TRBV7-9 and TRBJ1-5; D gene unclear. Per germline, CDR1 SEHNR and CDR2 FQNEAQ (reference sequence). V dropped 4 bases and J dropped 2 bases, with 9 bases sitting between them. The CDR3 spans 14 residues. The DNA of the CDR3 is TGTGCCAGCAGCTCAACTAGGGGCAATCAGCCCCAGCATTTT. This sequence encodes CASSSTRGNQPQHF.

This clonotype was found many times. The V gene is TRBV4-2, the J gene TRBJ2-3; 9 nucleotides agree with TRBD1. The CDR3 has 15 residues. V dropped 4 bases and J dropped 6; count of bases not matched to a gene: 8. Germline V gives CDR1 LGHNA, CDR2 YNFKEQ. The DNA for the CDR3 is TGTGCCAGCAGCCTCCCGGGACAGGGTGTGGATACGCAGTATTTT. Protein product: CASSLPGQGVDTQYF.

V gene TRBV5-1 combines with J gene TRBJ1-1; D unclear. The V end lost 0 bases, the J end lost 1 base, and 16 bases lay between the germline ends. Germline assignment: CDR1 SGHRS and CDR2 YFSETQ. This CDR3 is 17 amino acids long. The CDR3: CASSLVSQANWNTEAFF. The DNA of the CDR3 is TGCGCCAGCAGCTTGGTTTCCCAGGCTAACTGGAACACTGAAGCTTTCTTT.